This T cell receptor beta chain was identified during a study of T cells in Graves' hyperthyroidism and ophthalmopathy. Study context: At initial diagnosis, before any treatment had begun, peripheral blood was obtained. Study-level results: Most thyroid clonotypes expanded above 0.001 appeared in blood too. Ophthalmopathy and stable hyperthyroidism were told apart by a 13 V-J model.

Ophthalmopathy patients showed a Clinical Activity Score of at least 3, NOSPECS grade of at least 4 and duration under 3 months. This clonotype was recorded many times. Its antigen is still unknown. What was amplified from RNA transcripts were TCR beta CDR3 regions. In the first-round RT-PCR of the TCR CDR3, the HTBI primer set was used. In TCRdb, the multiplex PCR reads were re-called with MiXCR into one record per CDR3 protein. The table has hundreds of thousands of distinct CDR3 sequences, about 24% seen once. Germline CDR1 reads MNHEY; CDR2 reads SMNVEV (reference sequence). This CDR3 has 16 amino acids. The junction had 12 bases not matched to a gene; V was cut back by 4 bases and J by 5 bases.

The rearrangement uses TRBV27 and TRBJ2-5; 8 nucleotides line up with TRBD1. The TCR was taken from a woman in her thirties with Graves' ophthalmopathy. Specimen: blood. The CDR3 sequence is CASSYQTGDKGETQYF. The CDR3 region has the DNA TGTGCCAGCAGTTACCAGACAGGGGATAAGGGCGAGACCCAGTACTTC.